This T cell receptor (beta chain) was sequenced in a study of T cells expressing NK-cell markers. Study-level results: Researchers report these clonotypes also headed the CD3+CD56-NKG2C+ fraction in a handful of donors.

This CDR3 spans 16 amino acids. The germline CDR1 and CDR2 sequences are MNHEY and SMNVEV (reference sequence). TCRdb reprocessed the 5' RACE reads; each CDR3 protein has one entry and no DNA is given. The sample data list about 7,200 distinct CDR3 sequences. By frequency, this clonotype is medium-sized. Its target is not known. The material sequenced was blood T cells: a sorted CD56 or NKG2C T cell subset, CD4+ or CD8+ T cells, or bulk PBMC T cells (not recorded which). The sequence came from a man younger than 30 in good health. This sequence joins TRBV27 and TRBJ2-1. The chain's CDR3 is CASSQQITHSYNEQFF.